The 30 T cell receptor beta chains reported below all come from one sample, sequenced in a study of a mutant IDH1 vaccine in newly diagnosed glioma. Time point denoted: week 11, during vaccination. The content of each vaccine dose was 300 ug of mutant IDH1 20-mer peptide, and topical imiquimod accompanied it. Repertoires were generated with immunoSEQ multiplex PCR, while TCRdb's copy carries only in-frame clones and drops some. The sample gives 35,000 to 50,000 clones, 84% of which show up once; 2% to 2.5% is in the top ten. Antigens of these TCRs are unknown. Sequencing was performed on PBMCs, taken from a glioma patient whose treatment included an IDH1 peptide vaccine. Source of these receptors: a man aged 35 to 55 with glioma.

The rearrangement joins TRBV4-1 to TRBJ2-3; TRBD2 aligns across 8 bases. The CDR3 sequence is 14 residues long. The V segment lost 5 bases and the J segment 2 bases; nucleotides outside the gene matches: 3. CDR1 is MGHRA, CDR2 YSYEKL, per germline. CDR3 protein: CASSALADTDTQYF. The CDR3 region has the DNA TGCGCCAGCAGCGCACTAGCGGACACAGATACGCAGTATTTT.

The CDR3 coding sequence is TGTGCCAGCAGCTCCACAGGGGGCGCTTACTCCTCTGGGGCCAACGTCCTGACTTTC. Its translation is CASSSTGGAYSSGANVLTF. The V and J genes are TRBV11-1 and TRBJ2-6; 9 bases align to TRBD1. The CDR3 length is 19 residues. V was pared by 4 bases and J by 0 bases, with 10 bases of the junction left unmatched. Germline CDR1 is SGHAT and CDR2 is FQDESV (reference sequence).

This clone was recorded a few times. This rearrangement joins TRBV27 to TRBJ2-7; TRBD1 matches 7 bases. Germline loops: CDR1 MNHEY, CDR2 SMNVEV (reference sequence). J lost 3 bases, V lost 3 bases, and 14 bases had no gene match. The CDR3 is made up of 17 amino acids. The CDR3 bases are TGTGCCAGCAGTTTGGGTCAACGACAGGGAAGTCTCTACGAGCAGTACTTC. Its protein is CASSLGQRQGSLYEQYF.

The rearrangement joins TRBV5-1 to TRBJ1-4; D is unresolved. This CDR3 has 11 residues. The germline V and J ends were trimmed by 0 bases and 8 bases, with 2 bases remaining between them. CDR1 is SGHRS and CDR2 is YFSETQ in the germline V gene. CDR3 nucleotide sequence: TGCGCCAGCAGCTTGGGAGAAAAACTGTTTTTT. As protein: CASSLGEKLFF.

This chain joins TRBV19 and TRBJ2-5; TRBD1 is a possible D gene (5 bases). Germline V gene data show CDR1 as LNHDA and CDR2 as SQIVND (reference sequence). The CDR3 consists of 16 residues. V lost 2 bases and J lost 5, with 18 bases in between. CDR3 region: CASSITPQGRVETQYF. CDR3 sequence (DNA): TGTGCCAGTAGTATAACGCCCCAGGGAAGGGTGGAGACCCAGTACTTC.

The chain recombines TRBV5-1 with TRBJ2-1, with TRBD1 matching 7 bases. Germline V lookup: CDR1 SGHRS, CDR2 YFSETQ. Losses at the gene ends were 2 bases for V and 3 bases for J; bases not matched to a gene: 17. This CDR3 is built from 19 residues. In nucleotides, the CDR3 is TGCGCCAGCAGCTTCACGGGACAGTCGTTGGCGGGCCTCTACAATGAGCAGTTCTTC. This encodes CASSFTGQSLAGLYNEQFF.

V is TRBV4-1 and J is TRBJ1-2; TRBD1 aligns across 9 bases. J was trimmed by 4 bases and V by 1 base; bases with no gene match: 10. The CDR3 runs to 17 residues. Germline CDR1 MGHRA, CDR2 YSYEKL. CDR3 in amino acids: CASSQVGGTGNSYGYTF. CDR3 in DNA: TGCGCCAGCAGCCAAGTAGGAGGGACAGGGAATAGCTATGGCTACACCTTC.

The chain couples TRBV2 to TRBJ1-1, with D hard to call. Germline CDR1 SNHLY, CDR2 FYNNEI. This CDR3 is 11 amino acids long. Trimming pared 11 bases from V and 7 bases from J, leaving 14 bases between. The CDR3 nucleotides are TGTGCCGGGTCTTACAGCTTTGAAGCTTTCTTT. Its protein product is CAGSYSFEAFF. The whole variable domain, filled in from reference TRBV2 and TRBJ1-1, reads EPEVTQTPSHQVTQMGQEVILRCVPISNHLYFYWYRQILGQKVEFLVSFYNNEISEKSEIFDDQFSVERPDGSNFTLKIRSTKLEDSAMYFCAGSYSFEAFFGQGTRLTVV.

This clone showed up just once. V is TRBV2 and J is TRBJ2-5, with 10 bases fitting TRBD1. The germline CDR1 and CDR2 sequences are SNHLY and FYNNEI. The junction had 10 bases not matched to a gene; V was cut back by 7 bases and J by 5 bases. CDR3 length equals 15 residues. CDR3 protein: CASTRDRGSGETQYF. CDR3 in DNA: TGTGCCAGCACCCGGGACAGGGGAAGTGGTGAGACCCAGTACTTC.

Points on this clone: Sequence at one end of the junction differs from germline and may be a read error. The chain has TRBV27 and TRBJ2-2; no definite D call. The CDR3 is 13 residues long. The germline V gene has CDR1 MNHEY and CDR2 SMNVEV (reference sequence). CDR3 coding DNA: TGTGCCTGCAGCCGTGGGTCCACCGGGGAGCTGTTTTTT. Translated, it gives CACSRGSTGELFF.

This chain joins TRBV5-1 and TRBJ2-1; D is perhaps TRBD1 (6 bases). The germline V gene encodes CDR1 SGHRS and CDR2 YFSETQ. CDR3 length: 15 residues. Trimming removed 0 bases from V and 3 bases from J, with 10 bases in between. The CDR3 DNA follows: TGCGCCAGCAGCTTGGATGGGGGCCGCTACAATGAGCAGTTCTTC. It codes for CASSLDGGRYNEQFF.

This clone was recorded only once. The rearrangement joins TRBV5-1 to TRBJ2-7, with TRBD1 as a possible D gene (5 bases). This CDR3 contains 15 residues. V lost 0 bases to trimming and J lost 2 bases, with 12 bases between them. The germline gives CDR1 SGHRS, CDR2 YFSETQ. The CDR3 DNA reads as TGCGCCAGCAGCTTGGGACAGCACCAAACCTACGAGCAGTACTTC. Residues: CASSLGQHQTYEQYF.

This chain joins TRBV21-1 and TRBJ2-4. TRBV21-1 is a recognized pseudogene. This CDR3 comprises 19 residues. CDR3 region: CASGYGWQAAILAKNIQYF. DNA of the CDR3: TGTGCCAGCGGATACGGGTGGCAGGCGGCGATTTTAGCCAAAAACATTCAGTACTTC.

This chain joins TRBV6-5 and TRBJ1-2, with TRBD1 identical over 7 bases. In germline, CDR1 is MNHEY, CDR2 SVGAGI. This CDR3 has 13 residues. Germline trimming cut 4 bases from V and 8 bases from J; bases unmatched to any gene: 7. The CDR3 nucleotides are TGTGCCAGCAGTTCTAATCCGACAGGGGGCTACACCTTC. Translation gives CASSSNPTGGYTF.

The CDR3 loop reads CASSQSWWRHGYTF. The DNA for the CDR3 is TGCGCCAGCAGTCAATCGTGGTGGAGGCACGGCTACACCTTC. V and J are TRBV23-1 and TRBJ1-2, with D unresolved. TRBV23-1 is treated as an ORF (open reading frame) with a function not yet certain. The V end lost 0 bases, the J end lost 8 bases, and 13 bases lay between the germline ends. This CDR3 is built from 14 residues.

This sequence joins TRBV6-5 and TRBJ2-7; possible D gene TRBD2, 6 bases. CDR1 is MNHEY and CDR2 is SVGAGI in the germline V gene. The CDR3 extends over 15 amino acids. V was cut by 4 bases and J by 2 bases, with 15 bases left in between. The chain's CDR3 is CASSSARAGTYEQYF. The DNA of the CDR3 is TGTGCCAGCAGTTCCGCCCGGGCGGGAACCTACGAGCAGTACTTC.

The chain is built from TRBV7-9 and TRBJ1-1, with a possible D match to TRBD1 (6 bases). Germline V lookup: CDR1 SEHNR, CDR2 FQNEAQ (reference sequence). The CDR3 has 17 residues. Deletions cut 3 bases from V and 1 base from J, with 18 bases between. In DNA form, the CDR3 reads TGTGCCAGCAGCTTCCCGACGGACAGTCCTTCGAACACTGAAGCTTTCTTT. This encodes CASSFPTDSPSNTEAFF.

V usage is TRBV5-6 and J usage is TRBJ2-3; D call uncertain. In germline, CDR1 is SGHDT, CDR2 YYEEEE. The CDR3 covers 18 residues. V was cut by 4 bases and J by 1 base, with 22 bases left in between. CDR3 sequence reads: CASSALVFTVDGTDTQYF. The CDR3 DNA reads as TGTGCCAGCAGCGCCTTGGTGTTTACAGTGGATGGCACAGATACGCAGTATTTT.

The chain joins TRBV18 to TRBJ2-3; tentative D call: TRBD1 (7 bases). The length of the CDR3 is 16 residues. Germline-derived CDR1 and CDR2 are KGHSH and LQKENI. Trimming shortened V by 2 bases and J by 6 bases, and 18 bases separated the two germline ends. The CDR3 sequence: CASSPNRQGGSDTQYF. The DNA of the CDR3 is TGTGCCAGCTCACCAAATCGTCAGGGGGGCTCGGATACGCAGTATTTT.

The chain uses TRBV5-6 and TRBJ1-5; D gene unclear. This CDR3 has 15 residues. From germline, CDR1 is SGHDT and CDR2 YYEEEE. Trimming removed 1 base at V and 4 bases at J, with 12 bases between. CDR3 amino acids: CASSLRTAVNQPQHF. The CDR3 DNA sequence: TGTGCCAGCAGCTTGAGAACAGCAGTAAATCAGCCCCAGCATTTT.

The CDR3 nucleotides are TGTGCCAGCGGATCAGCGGGACTCAATGAGCAGTTCTTC. It codes for CASGSAGLNEQFF. The J gene is TRBJ2-1, the V gene TRBV7-2, with 7 nucleotides matching TRBD2. CDR3 length: 13 amino acids. V trimming: 8 bases; J trimming: 6 bases; junction bases outside the gene matches: 7. Germline assignment: CDR1 SGHTA and CDR2 FQGNSA.

The V gene is TRBV18, the J gene TRBJ2-7; 7 nucleotides agree with TRBD1. The V segment lost 8 bases and the J segment 3 bases; nucleotides outside the gene matches: 4. Germline V gene lookup returns CDR1 KGHSH and CDR2 LQKENI. This CDR3 contains 12 residues. The CDR3 coding sequence is TGTGCCAGCGGGGCAGGGGGCTACGAGCAGTACTTC. Protein sequence: CASGAGGYEQYF.

This clone appeared a single time. The J gene is TRBJ1-2, the V gene TRBV5-4, with D possibly TRBD1 on 6 matching bases. Trimming took off 4 bases at V and 3 bases at J, with 16 bases between the two ends. The germline CDR1 and CDR2 sequences are SGHNT and YYREEE (reference sequence). The CDR3 length is 15 residues. As DNA, the CDR3 is TGTGCCAGCAGCATAAAACAGGGCTGGGACTATGGCTACACCTTC. Its protein is CASSIKQGWDYGYTF.

The chain is built from TRBV18 and TRBJ1-2; 9 nucleotides agree with TRBD1. This CDR3 has 13 amino acids. Looked up from germline, CDR1 is KGHSH and CDR2 is LQKENI. V was clipped by 2 bases and J by 10 bases; unmatched bases: 5. The CDR3: CASSPLGQGTYTF. CDR3 DNA sequence: TGTGCCAGCTCACCATTAGGACAGGGGACCTACACCTTC.

The CDR3 sequence is CASSPLGTSGNTDTQYF. As DNA, the CDR3 is TGTGCCAGCAGCCCACTCGGGACTAGCGGTAACACAGATACGCAGTATTTT. This chain joins TRBV4-2 and TRBJ2-3, with 11 positions matching TRBD2. With V trimmed by 4 bases and J by 2 bases, 8 bases remained unmatched. This CDR3 is built from 17 residues. Germline values: CDR1 LGHNA, CDR2 YNFKEQ.

V is TRBV10-2 and J is TRBJ2-3, with D perhaps matching TRBD2 (5 bases). Germline V CDR1 and CDR2: WSHSY, SAAADI. This CDR3 region has 15 residues. V dropped 7 bases and J dropped 1 base, with 15 bases sitting between them. The CDR3 here is CASTTGNSGTDTQYF. In nucleotides, the CDR3 is TGCGCCAGCACTACGGGTAATAGCGGCACAGATACGCAGTATTTT.

The J gene is TRBJ2-1, the V gene TRBV5-1; D is undetermined. The CDR3 sequence is 11 residues long. Trimming took 4 bases from V and 10 from J, leaving 9 bases between them. The germline CDR1 and CDR2 sequences are SGHRS and YFSETQ. The CDR3: CASSDGPEQFF. CDR3 nucleotides: TGCGCCAGCAGCGACGGACCCGAGCAGTTCTTC.

The chain combines TRBV11-2 with TRBJ1-1; D not resolved. The germline V and J ends were trimmed by 5 bases and 1 base, with 8 bases remaining between them. The CDR3 runs to 13 residues. Germline CDR1 and CDR2: SGHAT and FQNNGV. The DNA of the CDR3 is TGTGCCAGCAGCCAACAACAGAACACTGAAGCTTTCTTT. Translation: CASSQQQNTEAFF. The full variable domain, with the rest looked up from reference TRBV11-2 and TRBJ1-1, is EAGVAQSPRYKIIEKRQSVAFWCNPISGHATLYWYQQILGQGPKLLIQFQNNGVVDDSQLPKDRFSAERLKGVDSTLKIQPAKLEDSAVYLCASSQQQNTEAFFGQGTRLTVV.

The chain joins TRBV6-5 to TRBJ2-1; the D gene is possibly TRBD2 (5 bases). V was shortened by 6 bases and J by 11 bases, with 20 bases between the two germline ends. CDR3 length: 14 residues. CDR1 is MNHEY and CDR2 is SVGAGI in the germline V gene. The CDR3 here is CASRSLRESRKQFF. CDR3 sequence (DNA): TGTGCCAGCAGATCCCTGAGGGAATCAAGAAAGCAGTTCTTC.

V usage is TRBV18 and J usage is TRBJ2-5, with D uncertain. Germline CDR1 and CDR2: KGHSH and LQKENI. The V end was cut by 1 base, the J end by 2 bases, with 5 bases between. The CDR3 consists of 13 residues. The DNA of the CDR3 is TGTGCCAGCTCACCACTAGGTCAAGAGACCCAGTACTTC. This codes for CASSPLGQETQYF.